There are many counts of the clone carrying this TCR beta chain. This sample is drawn from a study of T-cell memory formation after mild COVID-19. The wider study: Among the donors, TCR clusters were largely specific to each donor.

TCRdb independently ran MiXCR on the 5' RACE reads; one entry per CDR3 protein. The repertoire holds around 500,000 distinct CDR3 sequences, 15% to 20% seen once, with 9% to 15% in the top ten. Sequencing input: PBMCs or a T cell subset sorted from them (not recorded which). The TCR comes from an adult woman who had mild COVID-19 (a few samples of this study predate the infection). Cell type and time point are not known.

The CDR3 bases are TGTGCCAGCAGCTCCACCGGGACAACAGGGAACTCACCCCTCCACTTT. Residues: CASSSTGTTGNSPLHF. The rearrangement uses TRBV7-9 and TRBJ1-6, with a weak D call TRBD1 (6 bases). The CDR3 runs to 16 residues. The germline CDR1 and CDR2 sequences are SEHNR and FQNEAQ (reference sequence). Trimming left V 4 bases short and J 10 bases short, with 20 bases between.